The 20 T cell receptor beta chains below come from one sample, sequenced in a study of shared clonotypes between healthy human individuals. TCRdb keeps only in-frame clones here, not all; method: immunoSEQ multiplex PCR. The table records about 960,000 clones, about three quarters of them present only once. The sequenced sample was memory CD4+ T cells sorted from blood. Subset noted: CD45RA-negative fraction. The source of these receptors is a man between 18 and 35 years old in good health.

V and J are TRBV25-1 and TRBJ2-7, with TRBD2 identical over 12 bases. Germline assignment: CDR1 MGHDK and CDR2 SYGVNS. Trimming removed 6 bases from V and 6 bases from J; junction bases left unmatched: 6. There are 14 residues in the CDR3. CDR3 sequence reads: CASRRLAGVGEQYF. For the CDR3, the DNA is TGTGCCAGCAGAAGACTAGCGGGAGTAGGCGAGCAGTACTTC.

The chain joins TRBV30 to TRBJ1-1, with D tentatively TRBD1 (6 bases). From germline, CDR1 is GTSNPN and CDR2 SVGIG (reference sequence). This CDR3 contains 14 residues. Trimming took off 2 bases at V and 1 base at J, with 11 bases between the two ends. CDR3 protein: CAWSKTGWNTEAFF. The CDR3 region has the DNA TGTGCCTGGAGTAAGACAGGCTGGAACACTGAAGCTTTCTTT.

The V call is TRBV30, the J call TRBJ2-6, with 9 bases that match TRBD1. The CDR3 loop spans 16 amino acids. Germline-derived CDR1 and CDR2 are GTSNPN and SVGIG (reference sequence). The junction had 7 bases not matched to a gene; V was cut back by 7 bases and J by 0 bases. The CDR3 loop reads CAYGRDRVSGANVLTF. DNA of the CDR3: TGTGCCTACGGGCGGGACAGGGTCTCTGGGGCCAACGTCCTGACTTTC.

The chain carries TRBV5-8 and TRBJ2-2, with TRBD1 as a possible D gene (5 bases). The germline V and J ends were trimmed by 3 bases and 6 bases, with 12 bases remaining between them. CDR1 is SGHTS and CDR2 is YDEGEE in the germline V gene. The CDR3 sequence is 14 residues long. The CDR3 loop reads CASSWGLEAGELFF. The DNA for the CDR3 is TGTGCCAGCAGCTGGGGCCTAGAGGCCGGGGAGCTGTTTTTT. Full variable domain (remainder filled in from reference TRBV5-8 and TRBJ2-2): EAGVTQSPTHLIKTRGQQATLRCSPISGHTSVYWYQQALGLGLQFLLWYDEGEERNRGNFPPRFSGRQFPNYSSELNVNALELEDSALYLCASSWGLEAGELFFGEGSRLTVL.

The chain couples TRBV19 to TRBJ1-5; D gene unclear. Deletions cut 1 base from V and 4 bases from J, with 11 bases between. The CDR3 runs 15 residues. From germline, CDR1 is LNHDA and CDR2 SQIVND (reference sequence). The CDR3 DNA reads TGTGCCAGTAGTATAGTTTCTGTGGGGAATCAGCCCCAGCATTTT. This gives the protein CASSIVSVGNQPQHF.

The rearrangement joins TRBV6-5 to TRBJ2-2; D ambiguous. From germline, CDR1 is MNHEY and CDR2 SVGAGI. With 4 bases removed from V and 0 bases from J, the gap between germline ends came to 6 bases. The length of the CDR3 is 14 residues. CDR3 nucleotide sequence: TGTGCCAGCAGTTCCCAGACGAACACCGGGGAGCTGTTTTTT. This encodes CASSSQTNTGELFF.

The V gene is TRBV14, the J gene TRBJ2-2, with TRBD1 matching over 7 bases. The V segment lost 4 bases and the J segment 0 bases; nucleotides outside the gene matches: 5. CDR1 and CDR2 from the germline V gene are SGHDN and FVKESK. CDR3 length equals 16 residues. CDR3 residues: CASSPHRGTNTGELFF. The CDR3 DNA reads as TGTGCCAGCAGCCCGCACAGGGGAACGAACACCGGGGAGCTGTTTTTT.

This clone came up once. The chain uses TRBV5-4 and TRBJ1-2, with 7 bases fitting TRBD1. Per the germline V gene, CDR1 is SGHNT and CDR2 is YYREEE (reference sequence). CDR3 length: 13 amino acids. V lost 4 bases to trimming and J lost 5 bases; unmatched junction nucleotides: 5. The CDR3 sequence: CASSQTTGYGYTF. DNA of the CDR3: TGTGCCAGCAGCCAAACGACAGGGTATGGCTACACCTTC. Variable domain in full (rest from reference TRBV5-4 and TRBJ1-2): ETGVTQSPTHLIKTRGQQVTLRCSSQSGHNTVSWYQQALGQGPQFIFQYYREEENGRGNFPPRFSGLQFPNYSSELNVNALELDDSALYLCASSQTTGYGYTFGSGTRLTVV.

The V gene is TRBV5-1, the J gene TRBJ2-1; TRBD1 matches 12 bases. The CDR3 spans 15 residues. J was trimmed by 9 bases and V by 3 bases; bases with no gene match: 7. The germline V gene has CDR1 SGHRS and CDR2 YFSETQ. The CDR3 protein is CASSSDGTGGGEQFF. Here the CDR3 DNA reads TGCGCCAGCAGCTCCGACGGGACAGGGGGCGGTGAGCAGTTCTTC.

This clone was detected only a few times. The genes are TRBV9 and TRBJ2-3; D unclear. CDR1 is SGDLS, CDR2 YYNGEE, per germline. The ends were cut back, 0 bases at V and 7 bases at J, with 9 bases in the middle. The CDR3 has 13 residues. CDR3 DNA sequence: TGTGCCAGCAGCGTAGGAGGAGCCAATACGCAGTATTTT. Translated, it gives CASSVGGANTQYF.

This clone was detected only once. This rearrangement joins TRBV5-5 to TRBJ2-2, with unresolved D. V was trimmed by 2 bases and J by 3 bases, leaving 14 bases between them. CDR1 is SGHKS and CDR2 is YYEKEE in the germline V gene (reference sequence). The CDR3 has 16 residues. CDR3 amino acids: CASSFLPSLDTGELFF. DNA of the CDR3: TGTGCCAGCAGCTTTCTTCCCAGTTTGGACACCGGGGAGCTGTTTTTT.

With respect to this clone: Other DNA sequences within the sample encode an identical CDR3. This rearrangement joins TRBV5-1 to TRBJ2-3; maybe TRBD2 (5 bases). Germline V gene data show CDR1 as SGHRS and CDR2 as YFSETQ. The CDR3 runs 16 residues. V lost 4 bases and J lost 1, with 16 bases in between. As DNA, the CDR3 is TGCGCCAGCAGCCTGGACTCTCGCGTGGGCACAGATACGCAGTATTTT. It yields the protein CASSLDSRVGTDTQYF.

This clone was counted only a few times. CDR3 residues: CASSLGGSANEKLFF. CDR3 sequence (DNA): TGCGCCAGCAGCTTGGGAGGGTCAGCTAATGAAAAACTGTTTTTT. The genes are TRBV5-1 and TRBJ1-4; D unclear. The germline CDR1 and CDR2 sequences are SGHRS and YFSETQ. With 0 bases removed from V and 3 bases from J, the gap between germline ends came to 9 bases. The CDR3 length is 15 residues.

As concerns this clone: The sample contains more than one DNA sequence encoding this CDR3. This chain links TRBV11-3 with TRBJ2-7, with 7 bases aligning to TRBD1. The CDR3 is made up of 12 amino acids. V lost 6 bases to trimming and J lost 3 bases; unmatched junction nucleotides: 2. Germline V CDR1 and CDR2: SGHNT, YENEEA. Written as DNA, the CDR3 is TGTGCCAGCAGTTCAGGGGGCTACGAGCAGTACTTC. Translating gives CASSSGGYEQYF.

This rearrangement joins TRBV5-4 to TRBJ2-1, with D possibly being TRBD1 or TRBD2 (5 bases each). Germline CDR1 is SGHNT and CDR2 is YYREEE (reference sequence). The CDR3 has 15 amino acids. V lost 2 bases and J lost 3, with 12 bases in between. CDR3 nucleotides: TGTGCCAGCAGCTTTTTCGGGACCCACTACAATGAGCAGTTCTTC. Its translation: CASSFFGTHYNEQFF.

This clone was picked up a small number of times. V is TRBV18 and J is TRBJ1-3; tentative D call: TRBD1 (5 bases). The CDR3 covers 17 residues. V lost 1 base and J 4 bases, leaving 17 bases between the germline ends. The germline gives CDR1 KGHSH, CDR2 LQKENI. CDR3 residues: CASSPLGTGTGGNTIYF. CDR3 nucleotides: TGTGCCAGCTCACCACTTGGAACGGGGACGGGAGGAAACACCATATATTTT.

V gene TRBV7-2 combines with J gene TRBJ2-5; no clear D gene. The length of the CDR3 is 15 residues. Germline V gene sequence: CDR1 SGHTA, CDR2 FQGNSA. Trimming shortened V by 5 bases and J by 1 base, and 14 bases separated the two germline ends. CDR3 in amino acids: CASSLNIRSQETQYF. The CDR3 bases are TGTGCCAGCAGCCTTAACATCAGGAGCCAAGAGACCCAGTACTTC.

As concerns this clone: Other DNA sequences in this sample translate to the same CDR3. The rearrangement uses TRBV5-1 and TRBJ2-7; TRBD2 agrees at 8 bases. This CDR3 region has 13 residues. The germline V gene encodes CDR1 SGHRS and CDR2 YFSETQ. V lost 4 bases, J lost 2 bases, and 2 bases stayed unmatched. The CDR3 reads CASSSGGTYEQYF. The CDR3 DNA follows: TGCGCCAGCAGCAGCGGGGGTACCTACGAGCAGTACTTC.

As concerns this clone: Other DNA sequences in this specimen translate into the identical CDR3. The chain employs TRBV9 and TRBJ2-5; no clear D. CDR3 length equals 14 residues. Trimming cost V 0 bases and J 1 base, with 7 bases left between them. Germline V CDR1 and CDR2: SGDLS, YYNGEE. The CDR3 sequence is CASSVGRSQETQYF. The CDR3 bases are TGTGCCAGCAGCGTAGGTCGGAGCCAAGAGACCCAGTACTTC.

The CDR3 DNA reads TGTGCCAGCAGCAAAACAGGGAACCCCTATAATTCACCCCTCCACTTT. This translates into CASSKTGNPYNSPLHF. This chain connects TRBV5-8 to TRBJ1-6; the D gene is possibly TRBD1 (6 bases). This CDR3 has 16 amino acids. V was clipped by 4 bases and J by 2 bases, with 13 bases between them. CDR1 and CDR2 (germline): SGHTS, YDEGEE.